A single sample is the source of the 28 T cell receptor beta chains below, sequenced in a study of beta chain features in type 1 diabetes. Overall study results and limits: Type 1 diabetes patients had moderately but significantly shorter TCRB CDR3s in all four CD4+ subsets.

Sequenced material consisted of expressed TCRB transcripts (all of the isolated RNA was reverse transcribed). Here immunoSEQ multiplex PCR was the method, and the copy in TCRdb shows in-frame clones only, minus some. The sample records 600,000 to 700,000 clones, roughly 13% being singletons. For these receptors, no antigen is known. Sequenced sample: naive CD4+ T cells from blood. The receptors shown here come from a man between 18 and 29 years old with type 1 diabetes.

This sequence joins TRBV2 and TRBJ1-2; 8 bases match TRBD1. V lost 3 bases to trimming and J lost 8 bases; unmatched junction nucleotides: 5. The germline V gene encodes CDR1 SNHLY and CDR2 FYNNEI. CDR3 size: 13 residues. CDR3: CASSETGVSGYTF. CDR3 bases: TGTGCCAGCAGTGAGACAGGGGTGAGCGGCTACACCTTC.

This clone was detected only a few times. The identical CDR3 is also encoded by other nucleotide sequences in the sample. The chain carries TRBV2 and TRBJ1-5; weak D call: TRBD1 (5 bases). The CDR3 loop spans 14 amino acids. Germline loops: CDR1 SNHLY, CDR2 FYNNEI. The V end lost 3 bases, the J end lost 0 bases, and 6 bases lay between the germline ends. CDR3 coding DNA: TGTGCCAGCAGTGACAGGGATAGCAATCAGCCCCAGCATTTT. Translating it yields CASSDRDSNQPQHF.

The CDR3 sequence: CASSLASGNTEAFF. CDR3 DNA: TGCGCCAGCAGCTTGGCTTCAGGGAACACTGAAGCTTTCTTT. The chain employs TRBV5-1 and TRBJ1-1, with D uncertain. This CDR3 comprises 14 residues. V was trimmed by 0 bases and J by 1 base, leaving 7 bases between them. Germline CDR1 and CDR2: SGHRS and YFSETQ.

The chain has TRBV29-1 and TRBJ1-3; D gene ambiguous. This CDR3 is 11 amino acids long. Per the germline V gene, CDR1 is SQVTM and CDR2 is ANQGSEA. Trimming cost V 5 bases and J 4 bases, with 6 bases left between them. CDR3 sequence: CSVLSGNTIYF. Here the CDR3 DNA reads TGCAGCGTTCTATCCGGAAACACCATATATTTT.

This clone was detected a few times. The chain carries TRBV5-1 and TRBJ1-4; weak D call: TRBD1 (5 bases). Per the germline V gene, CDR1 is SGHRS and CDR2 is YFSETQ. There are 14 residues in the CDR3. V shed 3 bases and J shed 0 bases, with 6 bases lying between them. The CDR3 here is CASSSGATNEKLFF. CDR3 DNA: TGCGCCAGCAGCTCGGGGGCAACTAATGAAAAACTGTTTTTT. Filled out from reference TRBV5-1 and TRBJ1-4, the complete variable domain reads KAGVTQTPRYLIKTRGQQVTLSCSPISGHRSVSWYQQTPGQGLQFLFEYFSETQRNKGNFPGRFSGRQFSNSRSEMNVSTLELGDSALYLCASSSGATNEKLFFGSGTQLSVL.

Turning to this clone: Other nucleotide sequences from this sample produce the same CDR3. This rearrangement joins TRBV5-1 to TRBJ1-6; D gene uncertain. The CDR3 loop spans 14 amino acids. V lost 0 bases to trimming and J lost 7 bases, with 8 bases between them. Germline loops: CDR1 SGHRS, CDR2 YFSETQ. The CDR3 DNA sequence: TGCGCCAGCAGCTTGGAGGGTTACAATTCACCCCTCCACTTT. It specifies CASSLEGYNSPLHF.

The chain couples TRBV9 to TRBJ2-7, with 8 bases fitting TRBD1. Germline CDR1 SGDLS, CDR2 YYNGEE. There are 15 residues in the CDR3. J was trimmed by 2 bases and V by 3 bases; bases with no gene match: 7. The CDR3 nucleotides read TGTGCCAGCAGCGCCAGAGGGGACAGGACCTACGAGCAGTACTTC. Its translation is CASSARGDRTYEQYF.

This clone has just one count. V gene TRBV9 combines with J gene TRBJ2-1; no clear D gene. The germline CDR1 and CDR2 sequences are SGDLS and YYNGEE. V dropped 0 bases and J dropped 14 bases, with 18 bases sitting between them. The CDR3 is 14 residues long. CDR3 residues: CASSVGFSSRPEFF. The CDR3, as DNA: TGTGCCAGCAGCGTAGGCTTTAGCTCCCGACCGGAGTTCTTC.

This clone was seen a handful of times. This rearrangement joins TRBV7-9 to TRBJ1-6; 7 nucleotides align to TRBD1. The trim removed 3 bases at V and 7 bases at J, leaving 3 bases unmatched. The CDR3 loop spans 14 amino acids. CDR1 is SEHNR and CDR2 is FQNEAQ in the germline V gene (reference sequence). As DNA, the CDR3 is TGTGCCAGCAGCTTCAAGGACAGGAATTCACCCCTCCACTTT. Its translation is CASSFKDRNSPLHF.

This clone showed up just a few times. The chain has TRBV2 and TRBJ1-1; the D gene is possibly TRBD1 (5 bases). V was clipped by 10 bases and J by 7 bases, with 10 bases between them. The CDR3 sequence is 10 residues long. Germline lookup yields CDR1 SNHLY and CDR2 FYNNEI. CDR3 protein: CATGTGEAFF. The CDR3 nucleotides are TGTGCCACCGGGACCGGTGAAGCTTTCTTT. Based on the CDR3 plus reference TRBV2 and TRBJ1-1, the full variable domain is EPEVTQTPSHQVTQMGQEVILRCVPISNHLYFYWYRQILGQKVEFLVSFYNNEISEKSEIFDDQFSVERPDGSNFTLKIRSTKLEDSAMYFCATGTGEAFFGQGTRLTVV.

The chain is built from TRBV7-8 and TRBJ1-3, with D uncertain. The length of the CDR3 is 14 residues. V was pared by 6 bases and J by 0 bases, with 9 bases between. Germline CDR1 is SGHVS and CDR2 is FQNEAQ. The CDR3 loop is CASSTLSSGNTIYF. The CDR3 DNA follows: TGTGCCAGCAGTACATTAAGCTCTGGAAACACCATATATTTT.

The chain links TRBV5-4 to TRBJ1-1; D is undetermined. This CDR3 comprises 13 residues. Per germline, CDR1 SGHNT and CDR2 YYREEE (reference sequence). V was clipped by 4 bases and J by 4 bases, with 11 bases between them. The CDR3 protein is CASSPPWGTEAFF. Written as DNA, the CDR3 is TGTGCCAGCAGCCCACCTTGGGGCACTGAAGCTTTCTTT.

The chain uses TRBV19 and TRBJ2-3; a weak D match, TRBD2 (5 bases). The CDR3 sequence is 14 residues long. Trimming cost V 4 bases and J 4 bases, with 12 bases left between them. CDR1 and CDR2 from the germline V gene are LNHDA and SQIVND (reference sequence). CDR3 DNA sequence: TGTGCCAGTAGTACCGTACTAGTATCAGATACGCAGTATTTT. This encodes CASSTVLVSDTQYF. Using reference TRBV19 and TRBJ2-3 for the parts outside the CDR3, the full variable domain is DGGITQSPKYLFRKEGQNVTLSCEQNLNHDAMYWYRQDPGQGLRLIYYSQIVNDFQKGDIAEGYSVSREKKESFPLTVTSAQKNPTAFYLCASSTVLVSDTQYFGPGTRLTVL.

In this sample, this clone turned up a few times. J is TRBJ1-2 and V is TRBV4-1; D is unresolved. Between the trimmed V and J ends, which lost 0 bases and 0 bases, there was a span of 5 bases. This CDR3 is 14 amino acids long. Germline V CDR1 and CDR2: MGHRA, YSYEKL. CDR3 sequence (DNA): TGCGCCAGCAGCCAAGACAGTTCTAACTATGGCTACACCTTC. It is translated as CASSQDSSNYGYTF.

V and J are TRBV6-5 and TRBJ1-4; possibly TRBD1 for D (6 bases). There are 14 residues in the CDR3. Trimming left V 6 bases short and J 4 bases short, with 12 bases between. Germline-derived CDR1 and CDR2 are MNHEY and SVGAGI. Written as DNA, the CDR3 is TGTGCCAGCAGGAGGACAGCCCATAATGAAAAACTGTTTTTT. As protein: CASRRTAHNEKLFF.

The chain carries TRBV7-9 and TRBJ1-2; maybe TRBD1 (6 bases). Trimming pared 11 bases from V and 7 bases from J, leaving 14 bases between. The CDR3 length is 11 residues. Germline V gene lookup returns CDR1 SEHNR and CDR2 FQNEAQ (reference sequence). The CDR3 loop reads CAGGFYSGYTF. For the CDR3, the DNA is TGTGCCGGGGGCTTCTATAGTGGCTACACCTTC.

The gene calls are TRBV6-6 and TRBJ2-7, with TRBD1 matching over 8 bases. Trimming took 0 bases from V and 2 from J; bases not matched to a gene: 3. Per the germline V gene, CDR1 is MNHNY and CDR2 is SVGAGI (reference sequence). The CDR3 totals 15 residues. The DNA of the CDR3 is TGTGCCAGCAGTTACTCGGGACAGGTCCCCTACGAGCAGTACTTC. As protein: CASSYSGQVPYEQYF.

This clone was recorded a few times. CDR3 DNA: TGCGCCAGCAGCTTAGGGTGGGTCCAAGAGACCCAGTACTTC. Protein sequence: CASSLGWVQETQYF. V usage is TRBV5-1 and J usage is TRBJ2-5; D unclear. From germline, CDR1 is SGHRS and CDR2 YFSETQ. Deletions cut 2 bases from V and 1 base from J, with 9 bases between. This CDR3 is 14 amino acids long.

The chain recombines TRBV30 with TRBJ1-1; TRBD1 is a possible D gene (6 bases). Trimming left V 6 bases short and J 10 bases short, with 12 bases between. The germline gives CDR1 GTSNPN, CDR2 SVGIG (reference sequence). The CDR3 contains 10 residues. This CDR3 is CACPGQPAFF. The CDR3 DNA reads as TGTGCCTGTCCTGGACAGCCAGCTTTCTTT.

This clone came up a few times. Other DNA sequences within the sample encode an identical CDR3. CDR3 nucleotide sequence: TGTGCCAGCAGCGTAGCAGGGTTGAACACTGAAGCTTTCTTT. Its translation: CASSVAGLNTEAFF. The V gene is TRBV9, the J gene TRBJ1-1; tentatively, D is TRBD1 (5 bases). The CDR3 has 14 residues. Between the trimmed V and J ends, which lost 0 bases and 0 bases, there was a span of 6 bases. Germline V CDR1 and CDR2: SGDLS, YYNGEE. The whole variable domain, filled in from reference TRBV9 and TRBJ1-1, reads DSGVTQTPKHLITATGQRVTLRCSPRSGDLSVYWYQQSLDQGLQFLIQYYNGEERAKGNILERFSAQQFPDLHSELNLSSLELGDSALYFCASSVAGLNTEAFFGQGTRLTVV.

The CDR3 region is CSVEMGGNSNQPQHF. The CDR3 DNA is TGCAGCGTTGAAATGGGGGGAAATAGCAATCAGCCCCAGCATTTT. The chain carries TRBV29-1 and TRBJ1-5; perhaps TRBD1 as D (5 bases). Trimming took off 2 bases at V and 0 bases at J, with 11 bases between the two ends. CDR3 length equals 15 residues. The germline V gene encodes CDR1 SQVTM and CDR2 ANQGSEA.

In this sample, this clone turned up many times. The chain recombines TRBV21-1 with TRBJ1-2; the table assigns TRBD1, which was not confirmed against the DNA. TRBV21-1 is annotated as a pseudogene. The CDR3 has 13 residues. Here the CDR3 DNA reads TGTGCCAGCAGTCCGGACAGGACCTATGGCTACACCTTC. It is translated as CASSPDRTYGYTF.

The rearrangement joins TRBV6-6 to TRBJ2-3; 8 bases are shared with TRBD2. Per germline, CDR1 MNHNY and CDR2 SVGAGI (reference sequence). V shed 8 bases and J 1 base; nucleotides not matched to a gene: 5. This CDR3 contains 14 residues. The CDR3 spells CASLPTSGTDTQYF. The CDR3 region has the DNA TGTGCCAGCCTCCCGACTAGCGGCACAGATACGCAGTATTTT.

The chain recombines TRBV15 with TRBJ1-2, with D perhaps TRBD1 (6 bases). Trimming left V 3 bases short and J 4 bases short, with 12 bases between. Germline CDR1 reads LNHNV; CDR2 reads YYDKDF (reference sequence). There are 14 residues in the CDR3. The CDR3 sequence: CATSRVGQSYGYTF. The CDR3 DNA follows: TGTGCCACCAGCAGGGTCGGACAGTCCTATGGCTACACCTTC.

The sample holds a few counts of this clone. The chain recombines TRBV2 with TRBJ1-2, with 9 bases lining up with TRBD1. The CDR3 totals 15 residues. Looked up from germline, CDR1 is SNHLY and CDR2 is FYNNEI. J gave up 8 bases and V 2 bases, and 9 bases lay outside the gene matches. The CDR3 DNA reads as TGTGCCAGCAGTGAAACCCGGACAGGGGATAAAGGCTACACCTTC. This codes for CASSETRTGDKGYTF.

CDR3 sequence: CASTGDPRETQYF. The CDR3 coding sequence is TGTGCCAGCACCGGGGACCCTAGAGAGACCCAGTACTTC. The chain links TRBV28 to TRBJ2-5; either TRBD1 or TRBD2 may fit D (5 bases each). Looked up from germline, CDR1 is MDHEN and CDR2 is SYDVKM. This CDR3 is built from 13 residues. The V end was cut by 7 bases, the J end by 4 bases, with 13 bases between.

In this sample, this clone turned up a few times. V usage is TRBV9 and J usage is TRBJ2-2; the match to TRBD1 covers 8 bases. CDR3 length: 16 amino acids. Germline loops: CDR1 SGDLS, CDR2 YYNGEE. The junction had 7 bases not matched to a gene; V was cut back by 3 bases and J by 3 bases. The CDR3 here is CASSARQGTDTGELFF. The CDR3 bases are TGTGCCAGCAGCGCTAGACAGGGGACTGACACCGGGGAGCTGTTTTTT. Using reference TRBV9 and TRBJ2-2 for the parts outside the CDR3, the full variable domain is DSGVTQTPKHLITATGQRVTLRCSPRSGDLSVYWYQQSLDQGLQFLIQYYNGEERAKGNILERFSAQQFPDLHSELNLSSLELGDSALYFCASSARQGTDTGELFFGEGSRLTVL.

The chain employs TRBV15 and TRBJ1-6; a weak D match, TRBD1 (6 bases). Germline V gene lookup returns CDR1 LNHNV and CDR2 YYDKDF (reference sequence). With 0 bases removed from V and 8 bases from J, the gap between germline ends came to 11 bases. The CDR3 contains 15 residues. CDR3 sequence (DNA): TGTGCCACCAGCAGAGATTGGGGGGGCGATTCACCCCTCCACTTT. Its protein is CATSRDWGGDSPLHF.